This TCR beta chain derives from a study of blood T cell repertoires in COVID-19. Looked up from germline, CDR1 is SGHTA and CDR2 is FQGNSA. V lost 5 bases to trimming and J lost 6 bases; unmatched junction nucleotides: 6. This CDR3 is built from 13 residues. Per the original data handling: Cell counts per sample came from amplifying reference gene primers. TCRdb keeps only in-frame clones here, not all; method: immunoSEQ multiplex PCR. V and J calls and clone size are given by that table; D and trimming were obtained from the DNA. The table records 65,000 to 90,000 clones, 75% to 85% of them present only once.

J is TRBJ2-7 and V is TRBV7-2; the match to TRBD1 covers 8 bases. The receptor's source is a woman aged 80 or over with acute or convalescent COVID-19. Sequenced: peripheral blood. The CDR3: CASSAGQGLEQYF. CDR3 in DNA: TGTGCCAGCAGCGCTGGACAGGGTCTCGAGCAGTACTTC. Full variable domain (outside the CDR3, taken from reference TRBV7-2 and TRBJ2-7): GAGVSQSPSNKVTEKGKDVELRCDPISGHTALYWYRQSLGQGLEFLIYFQGNSAPDKSGLPSDRFSAERTGGSVSTLTIQRTQQEDSAVYLCASSAGQGLEQYFGPGTRLTVT.